The clone carrying this T cell receptor beta chain was observed a few times. Its antigen is unidentified. Template switching supplied a universal primer site; unique molecular identifiers were carried on the cDNA. A single record per CDR3 protein comes from TCRdb applying MiXCR to the 5' RACE reads. This table holds roughly 1,500,000 distinct CDR3 sequences, around 29% found once. The sample originates from a study of identical twins. Germline loops: CDR1 DFQATT, CDR2 SNEGSKA (reference sequence). The CDR3 is 12 amino acids. Trimming removed 3 bases from V and 1 base from J, with 6 bases in between. Everyone who gave samples was a healthy Caucasian. Study-wide points: Reduced insertions were recorded for abundant cord blood beta clonotypes, with no such pattern in memory repertoires.

The TCR sequence derives from a newborn girl in good health. The chain uses TRBV20-1 and TRBJ1-2; no definite D call. Source material: cord blood. This CDR3 reads CSASDVNYGYTF. The CDR3 DNA follows: TGCAGTGCTAGCGACGTTAACTATGGCTACACCTTC.